These 18 T cell receptor beta chains were sequenced from one sample in a study of blood T cell repertoires in COVID-19. Method: immunoSEQ multiplex PCR; TCRdb's copy keeps in-frame clones and lacks some. This table has approximately 300,000 clones, roughly 84% appearing once. Sequences were obtained from peripheral blood. The receptors here all came from a man between 50 and 59 years old with active or convalescent COVID-19.

V and J are TRBV6-5 and TRBJ1-1, with D tentatively TRBD1 (5 bases). Trimming left V 5 bases short and J 5 bases short, with 12 bases between. From germline, CDR1 is MNHEY and CDR2 SVGAGI. The length of the CDR3 is 13 residues. CDR3 sequence (DNA): TGTGCCAGCAGTCCCCGACAGTCGACTGAAGCTTTCTTT. Encoded protein: CASSPRQSTEAFF.

The genes are TRBV19 and TRBJ1-1; a possible D gene is TRBD1 (6 bases). The CDR3 extends over 15 amino acids. Trimming cost V 7 bases and J 2 bases, with 17 bases left between them. Germline V lookup: CDR1 LNHDA, CDR2 SQIVND (reference sequence). The DNA for the CDR3 is TGTGCCAGTATCCGTAGGGGGGGCCGTAACACTGAAGCTTTCTTT. It codes for CASIRRGGRNTEAFF.

The chain combines TRBV6-6 with TRBJ1-4, with a tentative D call TRBD1 (5 bases). V gave up 6 bases and J gave up 4 bases, with 12 bases separating them. Germline V lookup: CDR1 MNHNY, CDR2 SVGAGI (reference sequence). This CDR3 is 14 amino acids long. The CDR3 spells CASRTTRGNEKLFF. The CDR3 DNA reads TGTGCCAGCAGAACGACAAGGGGTAATGAAAAACTGTTTTTT.

The chain is built from TRBV5-8 and TRBJ1-2; the match to TRBD1 covers 9 bases. Germline V gene sequence: CDR1 SGHTS, CDR2 YDEGEE. With V trimmed by 4 bases and J by 4 bases, 5 bases remained unmatched. The CDR3 extends over 14 amino acids. The CDR3: CASSGGQGPYGYTF. The CDR3 nucleotides are TGTGCCAGCAGCGGTGGACAGGGGCCCTATGGCTACACCTTC.

This clone has just a few counts. The rearrangement uses TRBV28 and TRBJ1-5, with TRBD1 as a possible D gene (5 bases). Per the germline V gene, CDR1 is MDHEN and CDR2 is SYDVKM. The CDR3 contains 14 residues. V gave up 8 bases and J gave up 1 base, with 12 bases separating them. CDR3 sequence (DNA): TGTGCCAGCGCGGGGGGAAAGAGCAATCAGCCCCAGCATTTT. Residues: CASAGGKSNQPQHF.

This chain uses TRBV19 with TRBJ1-3; D is possibly TRBD1 (6 bases). V was clipped by 3 bases and J by 4 bases, with 13 bases between them. Germline V gene sequence: CDR1 LNHDA, CDR2 SQIVND (reference sequence). The CDR3 is made up of 15 amino acids. The CDR3 loop is CASSIWTAVGNTIYF. CDR3 nucleotide sequence: TGTGCCAGTAGTATCTGGACAGCGGTAGGAAACACCATATATTTT.

The chain is built from TRBV19 and TRBJ2-6, with D possibly TRBD2 on 5 matching bases. The ends were cut back, 7 bases at V and 13 bases at J, with 17 bases in the middle. CDR1 is LNHDA, CDR2 SQIVND, per germline (reference sequence). The length of the CDR3 is 13 residues. For the CDR3, the DNA is TGTGCCAGTACCCCCGAAGGGAGAGGAGTCCTGACTTTC. Protein: CASTPEGRGVLTF.

Regarding this clone: The sample carries other DNA sequences with the same CDR3. The gene calls are TRBV6-5 and TRBJ1-1; D gene uncertain. This CDR3 comprises 14 residues. From germline, CDR1 is MNHEY and CDR2 SVGAGI. The V and J ends lost 1 base and 1 base respectively, with 7 bases between them. CDR3 in amino acids: CASSYFGENTEAFF. CDR3 in DNA: TGTGCCAGCAGTTACTTCGGAGAGAACACTGAAGCTTTCTTT.

The chain has TRBV6-1 and TRBJ2-4, with D possibly being TRBD1 (6 bases). V lost 0 bases and J 6 bases, leaving 18 bases between the germline ends. CDR1 is MNHNS, CDR2 SASEGT, per germline. This CDR3 is 17 amino acids long. The CDR3 is CASSEAPYRDKRNIQYF. The CDR3 bases are TGTGCCAGCAGTGAAGCGCCATATAGGGACAAGCGAAACATTCAGTACTTC.

This clone was picked up one time. The chain combines TRBV9 with TRBJ2-1; TRBD2 matches 10 bases. CDR3 size: 16 residues. Germline V gene lookup returns CDR1 SGDLS and CDR2 YYNGEE. The trim removed 1 base at V and 7 bases at J, leaving 8 bases unmatched. The CDR3 bases are TGTGCCAGCAGCGTACTAGCGGGAGAGATGGGGAATGAGCAGTTCTTC. Amino acids: CASSVLAGEMGNEQFF.

The rearrangement joins TRBV20-1 to TRBJ1-3; no definite D call. This CDR3 contains 11 residues. With 3 bases removed from V and 4 bases from J, the gap between germline ends came to 4 bases. Looked up from germline, CDR1 is DFQATT and CDR2 is SNEGSKA (reference sequence). DNA of the CDR3: TGCAGTGCTAGTCTGGGAAACACCATATATTTT. Translation gives CSASLGNTIYF.

V usage is TRBV2 and J usage is TRBJ1-5, with TRBD1 as a possible D gene (5 bases). This CDR3 is built from 13 residues. The germline CDR1 and CDR2 sequences are SNHLY and FYNNEI. The V gene lost 8 bases and the J gene lost 4 bases, with 12 bases spanning the gap. The DNA of the CDR3 is TGTGCCAGCGGGGGGATACGGAATCAGCCCCAGCATTTT. This encodes CASGGIRNQPQHF.

This rearrangement joins TRBV9 to TRBJ2-1; 9 nucleotides match TRBD1. The CDR3 contains 16 residues. V was pared by 3 bases and J by 10 bases, with 14 bases of the junction left unmatched. From germline, CDR1 is SGDLS and CDR2 YYNGEE. In nucleotides, the CDR3 is TGTGCCAGCAGCGCTACGGGACAGGGTGGCCGGGACGAGCAGTTCTTC. Protein product: CASSATGQGGRDEQFF.

This rearrangement joins TRBV9 to TRBJ2-5; TRBD1 is a possible D gene (5 bases). Between the trimmed V and J ends, which lost 0 bases and 2 bases, there was a span of 14 bases. CDR1 and CDR2 from the germline V gene are SGDLS and YYNGEE. This CDR3 contains 16 residues. For the CDR3, the DNA is TGTGCCAGCAGCGTAGGGGCAGGGATACTACAAGAGACCCAGTACTTC. Protein: CASSVGAGILQETQYF.

The gene calls are TRBV28 and TRBJ2-7; 9 bases line up with TRBD1. The CDR3 runs 13 residues. Germline V gene lookup returns CDR1 MDHEN and CDR2 SYDVKM. The V and J ends lost 4 bases and 6 bases, in that order; junction bases with no gene match: 4. CDR3 bases: TGTGCCAGCAGTTCAACAGGGGGCGGCGAGCAGTACTTC. This encodes CASSSTGGGEQYF.

DNA for the CDR3: TGTGCCAGCAGCTTGGCCGATACGCAGTATTTT. Its protein product is CASSLADTQYF. The chain links TRBV7-2 to TRBJ2-3, with D uncertain. V was pared by 3 bases and J by 6 bases, with 4 bases between. Germline V gives CDR1 SGHTA, CDR2 FQGNSA. This CDR3 is 11 amino acids long.

The chain uses TRBV7-2 and TRBJ2-7, with D unclear. Germline CDR1 reads SGHTA; CDR2 reads FQGNSA. This CDR3 contains 11 residues. Trimming pared 1 base from V and 6 bases from J, leaving 4 bases between. The CDR3 DNA is TGTGCCAGCAGCTTAGATAGCGAGCAGTACTTC. It is translated as CASSLDSEQYF.

The gene calls are TRBV4-1 and TRBJ2-7; D may be TRBD1 (5 bases). Germline-derived CDR1 and CDR2 are MGHRA and YSYEKL. This CDR3 contains 17 residues. Deletions cut 1 base from V and 5 bases from J, with 21 bases between. In nucleotides, the CDR3 is TGCGCCAGCAGCCAAGGAGCTTTCCCAGGGCTTCTCGACGAGCAGTACTTC. Encoded protein: CASSQGAFPGLLDEQYF.